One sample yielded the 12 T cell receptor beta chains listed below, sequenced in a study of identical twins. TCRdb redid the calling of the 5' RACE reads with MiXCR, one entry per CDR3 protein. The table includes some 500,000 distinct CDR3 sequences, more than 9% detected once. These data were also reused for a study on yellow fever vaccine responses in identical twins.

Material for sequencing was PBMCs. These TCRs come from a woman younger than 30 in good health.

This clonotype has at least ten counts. The CDR3 DNA reads TGTGCCAGCAGTTTAAGGACAGGGGCCCCTGTCCAAGAGACCCAGTACTTC. This codes for CASSLRTGAPVQETQYF. The J gene is TRBJ2-5, the V gene TRBV12-3 or TRBV12-4; 9 bases agree with TRBD1. The J segment lost 1 base and the V segment lost 2 bases, leaving 8 bases of the junction unmatched. The CDR3 is made up of 17 amino acids.

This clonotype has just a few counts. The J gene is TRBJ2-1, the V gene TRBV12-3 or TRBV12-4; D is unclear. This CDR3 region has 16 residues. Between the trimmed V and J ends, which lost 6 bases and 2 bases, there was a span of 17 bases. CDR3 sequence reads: CASSQNQVNPYNEQFF. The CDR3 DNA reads TGTGCCAGCAGCCAGAATCAGGTGAACCCCTACAATGAGCAGTTCTTC.

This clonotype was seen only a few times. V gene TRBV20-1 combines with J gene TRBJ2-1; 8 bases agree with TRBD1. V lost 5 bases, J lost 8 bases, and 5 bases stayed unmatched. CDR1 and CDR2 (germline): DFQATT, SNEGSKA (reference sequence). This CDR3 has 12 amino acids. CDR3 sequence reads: CSARTGPDEQFF. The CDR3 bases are TGCAGTGCTCGGACAGGGCCCGATGAGCAGTTCTTC.

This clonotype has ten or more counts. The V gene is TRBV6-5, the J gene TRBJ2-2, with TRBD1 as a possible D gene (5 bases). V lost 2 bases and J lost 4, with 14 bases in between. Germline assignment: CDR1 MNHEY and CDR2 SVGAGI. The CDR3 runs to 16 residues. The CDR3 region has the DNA TGTGCCAGCAGTTACCTCACAGGCGTTAGCACCGGGGAGCTGTTTTTT. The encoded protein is CASSYLTGVSTGELFF.

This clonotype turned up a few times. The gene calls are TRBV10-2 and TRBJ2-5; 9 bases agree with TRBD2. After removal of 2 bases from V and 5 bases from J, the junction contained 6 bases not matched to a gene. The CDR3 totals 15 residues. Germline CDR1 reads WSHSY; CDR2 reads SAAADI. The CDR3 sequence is CASSEGLAGTETQYF. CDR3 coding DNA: TGCGCCAGCAGTGAGGGTCTAGCGGGGACGGAGACCCAGTACTTC.

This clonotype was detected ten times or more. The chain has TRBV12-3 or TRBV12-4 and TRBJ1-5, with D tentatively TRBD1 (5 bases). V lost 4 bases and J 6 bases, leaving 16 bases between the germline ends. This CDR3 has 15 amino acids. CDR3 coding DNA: TGTGCCAGCAGTTCGTCGGGACCGATTACTCAGCCCCAGCATTTT. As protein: CASSSSGPITQPQHF.

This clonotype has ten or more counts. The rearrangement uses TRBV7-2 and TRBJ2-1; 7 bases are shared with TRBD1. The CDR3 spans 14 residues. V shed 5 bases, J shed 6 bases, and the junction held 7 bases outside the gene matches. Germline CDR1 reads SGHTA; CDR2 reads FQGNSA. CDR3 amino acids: CASSKTTGANEQFF. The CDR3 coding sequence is TGTGCCAGCAGCAAGACTACAGGGGCCAATGAGCAGTTCTTC.

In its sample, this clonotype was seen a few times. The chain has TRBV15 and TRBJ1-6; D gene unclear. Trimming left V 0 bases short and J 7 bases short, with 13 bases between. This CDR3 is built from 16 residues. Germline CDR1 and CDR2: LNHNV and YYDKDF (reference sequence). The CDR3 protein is CATSRDLSFPNSPLHF. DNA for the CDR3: TGTGCCACCAGCAGAGATCTTTCATTTCCCAATTCACCCCTCCACTTT.

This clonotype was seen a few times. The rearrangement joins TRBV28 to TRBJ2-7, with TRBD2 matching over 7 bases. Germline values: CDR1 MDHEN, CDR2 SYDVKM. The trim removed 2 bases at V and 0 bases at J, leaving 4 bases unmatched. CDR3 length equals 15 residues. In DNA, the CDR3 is TGTGCCAGCAGTTTAGGCGGGAGCCCCTCCTACGAGCAGTACTTC. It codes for CASSLGGSPSYEQYF. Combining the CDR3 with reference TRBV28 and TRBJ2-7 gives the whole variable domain DVKVTQSSRYLVKRTGEKVFLECVQDMDHENMFWYRQDPGLGLRLIYFSYDVKMKEKGDIPEGYSVSREKKERFSLILESASTNQTSMYLCASSLGGSPSYEQYFGPGTRLTVT.

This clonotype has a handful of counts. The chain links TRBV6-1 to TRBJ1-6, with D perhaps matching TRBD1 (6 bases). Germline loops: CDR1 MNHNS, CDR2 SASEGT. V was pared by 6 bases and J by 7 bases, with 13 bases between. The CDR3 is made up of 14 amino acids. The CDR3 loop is CASRPTGQNSPLHF. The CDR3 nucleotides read TGTGCCAGCAGACCGACAGGTCAGAATTCACCCCTCCACTTT.

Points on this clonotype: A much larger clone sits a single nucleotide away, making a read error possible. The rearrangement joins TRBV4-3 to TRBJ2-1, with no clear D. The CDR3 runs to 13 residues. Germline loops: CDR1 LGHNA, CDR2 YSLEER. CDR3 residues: CAISPRLVDEQFF. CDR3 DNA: TGCGCCATCAGCCCCCGATTGGTTGATGAGCAGTTCTTC.

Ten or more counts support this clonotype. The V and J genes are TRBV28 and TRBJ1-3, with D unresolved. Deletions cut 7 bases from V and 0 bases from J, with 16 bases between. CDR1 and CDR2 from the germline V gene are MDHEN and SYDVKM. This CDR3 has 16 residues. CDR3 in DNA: TGTGCCAGCAAGCCGTACAGCGAGCTCTCTGGAAACACCATATATTTT. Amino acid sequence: CASKPYSELSGNTIYF.